This section outlines one T cell receptor (beta chain) sequence together with its context. Its antigen is still unknown. Within one base of it there is no much larger clone, and no base qualities were kept. Here V drops 4 bases and J drops 6 bases, and the junction holds 14 bases not matched to any gene. CDR3 length: 17 amino acids, cysteine to phenylalanine. Just CDR3 DNA is preserved here, 51 bases in frame from base 1. Via the germline V gene, CDR1 is SGHRS and CDR2 YFSETQ. In the prospective study, participants were roughly 18 to 100 years old, resided in about two dozen geographic areas of the United States, and were enrolled through a virtual design. Cohort assignment in the prospective study relied on participant-reported clinical history from a screening survey and a study questionnaire. ImmuneRACE Cohort 3 recovered participants were defined by two consecutive negative NP/OP PCR tests, healthcare professional clearance, or symptom resolution. In the prospective study, mobile phlebotomists collected whole blood, serum and a nasopharyngeal or oropharyngeal swab from each participant. Prospective study participants could optionally give additional blood draws and questionnaires over a roughly two-month period. Before DNA extraction, prospective study blood samples were shipped either frozen or at room temperature.

This sample stems from a study of blood T cell repertoires in COVID-19 (dated by TCRdb to 2018 to 2021). Regarding the complete study: Samples covering the acute and convalescent phases of COVID-19 were provided by collaborators in the United States, Italy and Spain. The repertoires were released in a freely available public database meant as a resource for research on the immune response to SARS-CoV-2. The samples were drawn from the first 160 participants of the ongoing ImmuneRACE study and from 950 to 1,500 subjects provided by 6 global collaborators. The dataset comprised deeply sampled blood TCRbeta repertoires from subjects exposed to, actively infected with, or recovered from COVID-19. Nearly every sample came with metadata listing a de-identified subject ID, COVID-19 status, age in years and sex. Where available, HLA class I and class II types were taken from metadata supplied by the sample provider and were not determined by assay-based typing. The material from the prospective study consisted of cDNA or gDNA derived from T cells, B-cell-depleted T cells, or PBMCs. Results the study describes overall, beyond this receptor: How much clinical and demographic metadata was included differed by source and by participant, and the metadata was provided uncurated.

The immunoSEQ Assay, a bias-controlled multiplex PCR, was used to amplify TCRbeta CDR3 regions from genomic DNA. For the original study's pipeline: Within the assay, amplification of reference gene primers was used to estimate how many nucleated cells each sample contained. Sequence reads were collapsed and filtered to measure the absolute abundance of every unique TCRbeta CDR3 rearrangement. Productive Simpson clonality was computed per sample as the square root of Simpson's diversity index over productive rearrangements. TCRdb provides this immuneACCESS table in a form limited to in-frame rearrangements. Some clones are lacking; in checked studies, under half of them reflect an unresolved V gene, and why the rest are absent is not known. That table is the source of V, J and clone size, and D and trimming were worked out from the DNA. The sample yields a few hundred thousand clones; around 85% were counted once. The top ten clonotypes cover approximately 2% of the sample.

Recombination linked TRBV5-1 to TRBJ2-1; 9 junctional bases match TRBD2. Material: PBMCs or T cells enriched from blood (not recorded which). This clonotype was obtained from a woman in her forties or fifties who had recovered from COVID-19. The DNA sequence is as follows: TGCGCCAGCAGCGGGACTAGCATCCACAGACTAAGCAATGAGCAGTTCTTC. This encodes CASSGTSIHRLSNEQFF.